Reported below is one TCR beta chain. CDR3 length equals 16 residues. J lost 5 bases, V lost 4 bases, and 7 bases had no gene match. In germline, CDR1 is SGHNT, CDR2 YYREEE (reference sequence). The entry originates in a study of blood T cell repertoires in COVID-19. Original processing methods: From reference gene primer amplification, estimates of nucleated cell counts were derived. The assay was immunoSEQ multiplex PCR, and TCRdb's table has in-frame clones only and misses some. That table furnishes V, J and clone size, whereas the DNA furnished D and trimming. The data hold 400,000 or so clones, with around 87% observed a single time. Those who participated ranged in age from roughly 18 to 95 years and resided in about 24 US areas. Allocation to cohorts depended on clinical history reported by the participants. Cohort 3 recovery required two negative PCRs, clearance, or symptom resolution.

The sequence derives from a young man who had recovered from COVID-19. The V and J genes are TRBV5-4 and TRBJ2-2; 11 bases are a match to TRBD1. Sequenced material: PBMCs or T cells enriched from blood (not recorded which). The CDR3 loop is CASSPGTGGGTGELFF. CDR3 coding DNA: TGTGCCAGCAGCCCCGGGACAGGGGGAGGTACCGGGGAGCTGTTTTTT.